The T cell receptor (beta chain) under discussion was sequenced for a study of cytomegalovirus exposure and HLA in healthy donors. Points from the study as a whole: Later analysis identified a missense DCLRE1C variant that was linked to TCR beta V- and J-gene trimming. Previously analyzed data showed that most TCR beta V segments were productive at a frequency of about 87% or about 30%. CMV serostatus was the only immune exposure information that was available.

For this clone: What it recognizes is unknown.

The PCR was carried out with 60 Vbeta primers and 13 Jbeta primers. In the authors' methods: Later reanalysis found tens of millions of unique TCR beta chains, around 9.9 million of them shared. The method was immunoSEQ multiplex PCR; TCRdb's version includes in-frame clones alone and lacks a portion of them. V, J and clone size are taken as reported in that table, and D and trimming were inferred from the DNA itself. The table has 130,000 to 150,000 clones, approximately 82% seen once. The TCR sequence derives from a woman aged 55-69 years in good health and CMV-seropositive. The material sequenced was PBMCs.

The CDR3 sequence is CASSRTLVAGDYGYTF. The CDR3, as DNA: TGTGCCAGCAGCCGGACACTGGTGGCAGGGGACTATGGCTACACCTTC. V is TRBV7-2 and J is TRBJ1-2; D might be TRBD1 (6 bases). The CDR3 length is 16 residues. The V and J ends lost 5 bases and 3 bases respectively, with 19 bases between them. Per the germline V gene, CDR1 is SGHTA and CDR2 is FQGNSA. Looking up the rest from reference TRBV7-2 and TRBJ1-2 gives the full variable domain: GAGVSQSPSNKVTEKGKDVELRCDPISGHTALYWYRQSLGQGLEFLIYFQGNSAPDKSGLPSDRFSAERTGGSVSTLTIQRTQQEDSAVYLCASSRTLVAGDYGYTFGSGTRLTVV.